Each of the 5 T cell receptor beta chains below was sequenced from the same sample in a study of blood T cell repertoires in COVID-19. Here immunoSEQ multiplex PCR was the method, and the copy in TCRdb shows in-frame clones only, minus some. The table shows 390,000 or so clones, with 86% occurring only once. The source material was peripheral blood. These receptors came from a woman in her twenties or thirties with active or convalescent COVID-19.

This chain uses TRBV5-1 with TRBJ2-6, with 7 positions matching TRBD1. Germline CDR1 reads SGHRS; CDR2 reads YFSETQ. V was pared by 3 bases and J by 0 bases, with 12 bases of the junction left unmatched. This CDR3 has 19 residues. The CDR3 region is CASSSPPGQHDSGANVLTF. The CDR3, as DNA: TGCGCCAGCAGCTCCCCCCCGGGACAGCATGACTCTGGGGCCAACGTCCTGACTTTC.

V usage is TRBV21-1 and J usage is TRBJ2-7; the table's D gene call, TRBD1, was not cross checked with the DNA. TRBV21-1 is a pseudogene. The CDR3 is 24 amino acids. Here the CDR3 DNA reads TGTGCCAGCAGCAAAGTCTGCGCGCTGTGGGGCCCCGCCGCGCTGTGGGACGACAGGAACGAGCAGTACTTC. As protein: CASSKVCALWGPAALWDDRNEQYF.

The CDR3 spells CASSPERDYGYTF. In nucleotides, the CDR3 is TGCGCCAGCAGCCCCGAACGGGACTATGGCTACACCTTC. The chain joins TRBV4-1 to TRBJ1-2; D is unresolved. The V gene's germline CDR1 is MGHRA and CDR2 YSYEKL. This CDR3 comprises 13 residues. V shed 4 bases and J shed 3 bases, with 9 bases lying between them.

The chain couples TRBV6-5 to TRBJ1-2; D gene unclear. Trimming removed 11 bases at V and 4 bases at J, with 20 bases between. Per the germline V gene, CDR1 is MNHEY and CDR2 is SVGAGI. The CDR3 totals 14 residues. Here the CDR3 reads CAASKVGDSYGYTF. CDR3 sequence (DNA): TGTGCCGCCAGCAAGGTCGGAGACTCCTATGGCTACACCTTC.

The chain carries TRBV30 and TRBJ1-1; D gene uncertain. The CDR3 runs 13 residues. Germline CDR1 GTSNPN, CDR2 SVGIG (reference sequence). V was pared by 3 bases and J by 3 bases, with 11 bases between. The CDR3 DNA reads as TGTGCCTGGAGGCCTCGTTCGGACACTGAAGCTTTCTTT. Residues: CAWRPRSDTEAFF.